Described below is a single T cell receptor (beta chain) sequence and its context. This record comes from a study of blood T cell repertoires in COVID-19. This CDR3 contains 17 residues. V trimming: 0 bases; J trimming: 4 bases; junction bases outside the gene matches: 9. CDR1 and CDR2 from the germline V gene are SGDLS and YYNGEE. The assay was immunoSEQ multiplex PCR, and TCRdb's table has in-frame clones only and misses some. The table shows approximately 500,000 clones, with around 90% occurring only once. The sequenced material came from peripheral blood. V gene TRBV9 combines with J gene TRBJ1-4; 7 bases fit TRBD1. This sequence originates from a woman aged 45-59 years with COVID-19, enrolled during active disease. CDR3 nucleotide sequence: TGTGCCAGCAGCGTAGGAACACCGGGACAGATTAATGAAAAACTGTTTTTT. Residues: CASSVGTPGQINEKLFF.